These 20 T cell receptor beta chains originate from one sample sequenced in a study of blood T cell repertoires in COVID-19. Sequencing was performed with immunoSEQ multiplex PCR; in TCRdb, only in-frame clones are kept and a portion is missing. The sample gives 240,000 or so clones, approximately 88% of which show up once; roughly 0.8% is in the top ten. The material sequenced was peripheral blood. The source of these receptors is a woman in her thirties with acute or convalescent COVID-19.

The V gene is TRBV7-9, the J gene TRBJ1-5; perhaps TRBD1 as D (6 bases). CDR1 and CDR2 from the germline V gene are SEHNR and FQNEAQ (reference sequence). Trimming cost V 4 bases and J 1 base, with 11 bases left between them. This CDR3 comprises 15 residues. CDR3 DNA sequence: TGTGCCAGCAGCTCACCAGGGGCCAGCAATCAGCCCCAGCATTTT. Its translation: CASSSPGASNQPQHF.

The chain employs TRBV4-3 and TRBJ1-4; possible D gene TRBD1, 6 bases. The CDR3 covers 17 residues. With 4 bases removed from V and 0 bases from J, the gap between germline ends came to 15 bases. Per germline, CDR1 LGHNA and CDR2 YSLEER. This chain's CDR3 is CASSLGEGGATNEKLFF. The CDR3 bases are TGCGCCAGCAGCCTTGGGGAGGGGGGAGCAACTAATGAAAAACTGTTTTTT.

The rearrangement links TRBV19 to TRBJ2-1, with 9 bases lining up with TRBD2. V gave up 3 bases and J gave up 4 bases; unmatched junction bases: 13. Germline V lookup: CDR1 LNHDA, CDR2 SQIVND (reference sequence). The CDR3 covers 18 residues. DNA for the CDR3: TGTGCCAGTAGTATGGGCCTTAGGCTAGCGGGACCTTACAATGAGCAGTTCTTC. Translation gives CASSMGLRLAGPYNEQFF.

On this clone: In the same sample, other DNA sequences code for this CDR3. The chain is built from TRBV12-3 or TRBV12-4 and TRBJ1-1, with D possibly TRBD1 on 5 matching bases. CDR3 length: 12 amino acids. V gave up 2 bases and J gave up 4 bases, with 5 bases separating them. This CDR3 is CASSLRGTEAFF. DNA for the CDR3: TGTGCCAGCAGTTTAAGGGGCACTGAAGCTTTCTTT.

The chain recombines TRBV19 with TRBJ2-7, with TRBD2 matching 10 bases. The CDR3 is 15 residues long. Germline trimming cut 7 bases from V and 1 base from J; bases unmatched to any gene: 7. The V gene's germline CDR1 is LNHDA and CDR2 SQIVND (reference sequence). The CDR3 DNA is TGTGCCAGTACCGCAAGCGGGAGGGAGTCCTACGAGCAGTACTTC. It encodes CASTASGRESYEQYF. Supplemented by reference TRBV19 and TRBJ2-7, the full variable domain reads DGGITQSPKYLFRKEGQNVTLSCEQNLNHDAMYWYRQDPGQGLRLIYYSQIVNDFQKGDIAEGYSVSREKKESFPLTVTSAQKNPTAFYLCASTASGRESYEQYFGPGTRLTVT.

This clone showed up many times. The J gene is TRBJ2-7, the V gene TRBV9; 8 nucleotides match TRBD2. In germline, CDR1 is SGDLS, CDR2 YYNGEE. V shed 4 bases and J 5 bases; nucleotides not matched to a gene: 8. The CDR3 loop spans 14 amino acids. The CDR3 reads CASSISGRLDEQYF. CDR3 DNA: TGTGCCAGCAGCATCAGCGGGAGACTCGACGAGCAGTACTTC.

The table lists this clone with a few counts. The chain couples TRBV19 to TRBJ2-5; weak D call: TRBD1 (7 bases). This CDR3 spans 16 amino acids. Trimming took 4 bases from V and 4 from J, leaving 19 bases between them. Germline V gives CDR1 LNHDA, CDR2 SQIVND (reference sequence). CDR3 sequence (DNA): TGTGCCAGTAGTAGTTATGGAGGGGGCTGGGGAGAGACCCAGTACTTC. Its translation is CASSSYGGGWGETQYF. Full variable domain (missing parts from reference TRBV19 and TRBJ2-5): DGGITQSPKYLFRKEGQNVTLSCEQNLNHDAMYWYRQDPGQGLRLIYYSQIVNDFQKGDIAEGYSVSREKKESFPLTVTSAQKNPTAFYLCASSSYGGGWGETQYFGPGTRLLVL.

The chain joins TRBV9 to TRBJ1-2; D unresolved. Trimming pared 7 bases from V and 4 bases from J, leaving 8 bases between. The V gene's germline CDR1 is SGDLS and CDR2 YYNGEE. The CDR3 length is 11 residues. CDR3 region: CASEGLYGYTF. In DNA form, the CDR3 reads TGTGCCAGCGAGGGCCTCTATGGCTACACCTTC.

This rearrangement joins TRBV7-2 to TRBJ2-2, with TRBD2 matching 7 bases. CDR3 length: 19 residues. Germline-derived CDR1 and CDR2 are SGHTA and FQGNSA. After removal of 2 bases from V and 1 base from J, the junction contained 13 bases not matched to a gene. This CDR3 is CASSLNPSGAFGNTGELFF. In nucleotides, the CDR3 is TGTGCCAGCAGCTTAAACCCTAGCGGAGCCTTCGGGAACACCGGGGAGCTGTTTTTT.

This clone was found a few times. The chain recombines TRBV30 with TRBJ1-1, with D hard to call. The CDR3 is made up of 15 amino acids. Germline V gene lookup returns CDR1 GTSNPN and CDR2 SVGIG (reference sequence). The V gene lost 2 bases and the J gene lost 0 bases, with 13 bases spanning the gap. CDR3 sequence (DNA): TGTGCCTGGAGTCACTCCGTGTTGTTGAACACTGAAGCTTTCTTT. Protein sequence: CAWSHSVLLNTEAFF.

The chain employs TRBV10-3 and TRBJ2-7; possibly TRBD2 for D (5 bases). This CDR3 comprises 15 residues. Germline V lookup: CDR1 ENHRY, CDR2 SYGVKD. V lost 6 bases and J 6 bases, leaving 21 bases between the germline ends. CDR3 nucleotide sequence: TGTGCCATCAGCGACCGACCGCCGAGGGTAGGCGAGCAGTACTTC. This codes for CAISDRPPRVGEQYF.

The chain couples TRBV27 to TRBJ1-5; possible D gene TRBD1, 5 bases. Trimming pared 7 bases from V and 3 bases from J, leaving 10 bases between. This CDR3 is built from 13 residues. Germline assignment: CDR1 MNHEY and CDR2 SMNVEV (reference sequence). The CDR3 protein is CASMGGLNQPQHF. The CDR3 bases are TGTGCCAGCATGGGGGGTCTCAATCAGCCCCAGCATTTT.

The chain carries TRBV6-5 and TRBJ2-7; the match to TRBD1 covers 9 bases. Germline CDR1 MNHEY, CDR2 SVGAGI. Trimming at V came to 4 bases and at J to 4 bases, leaving 5 bases not matched to a gene. This CDR3 has 14 residues. The chain's CDR3 is CASSSDRGNYEQYF. The CDR3 bases are TGTGCCAGCAGTTCAGACAGGGGGAATTACGAGCAGTACTTC.

J is TRBJ1-2 and V is TRBV20-1, with D possibly TRBD1 on 6 matching bases. CDR1 and CDR2 from the germline V gene are DFQATT and SNEGSKA (reference sequence). CDR3 length: 14 residues. Trimming shortened V by 3 bases and J by 4 bases, and 15 bases separated the two germline ends. Here the CDR3 DNA reads TGCAGTGCTAGTTTACAGGGTCTAGGCTATGGCTACACCTTC. Protein product: CSASLQGLGYGYTF.

The chain is built from TRBV30 and TRBJ2-1; D is undetermined. V lost 2 bases and J 2 bases, leaving 10 bases between the germline ends. CDR3 length equals 14 residues. Germline V CDR1 and CDR2: GTSNPN, SVGIG (reference sequence). This CDR3 is CAWSPLETYNEQFF. Written as DNA, the CDR3 is TGTGCCTGGAGTCCTCTTGAGACCTACAATGAGCAGTTCTTC.

CDR3 sequence reads: CASSIGSLSAQHF. CDR3 DNA: TGTGCCAGTAGTATAGGGAGTCTTTCGGCCCAGCATTTT. The chain employs TRBV19 and TRBJ1-5; D gene uncertain. The CDR3 covers 13 residues. V shed 1 base and J shed 11 bases, with 12 bases lying between them. Germline V gene data show CDR1 as LNHDA and CDR2 as SQIVND (reference sequence).

V usage is TRBV7-9 and J usage is TRBJ1-4, with D possibly TRBD1 on 6 matching bases. CDR3 length: 16 amino acids. Per the germline V gene, CDR1 is SEHNR and CDR2 is FQNEAQ (reference sequence). The V end lost 0 bases, the J end lost 8 bases, and 16 bases lay between the germline ends. The CDR3 loop reads CASSLADSGFGEKLFF. The CDR3 DNA follows: TGTGCCAGCAGCTTAGCGGACAGTGGGTTTGGGGAAAAACTGTTTTTT.

This chain connects TRBV4-2 to TRBJ2-3; 7 positions agree with TRBD2. With 0 bases clipped from V and 2 bases from J, the junction kept 8 bases outside the gene matches. Germline values: CDR1 LGHNA, CDR2 YNFKEQ. The length of the CDR3 is 17 residues. For the CDR3, the DNA is TGTGCCAGCAGCCAAGAGGGCAGCGGGACCCCCACAGATACGCAGTATTTT. This gives the protein CASSQEGSGTPTDTQYF.

V and J are TRBV19 and TRBJ2-3; 11 bases are shared with TRBD2. CDR3 size: 14 residues. Germline V gene sequence: CDR1 LNHDA, CDR2 SQIVND (reference sequence). Germline trimming cut 6 bases from V and 6 bases from J; bases unmatched to any gene: 5. CDR3 sequence: CASRKLAGADTQYF. The CDR3 nucleotides read TGTGCCAGTAGGAAACTAGCGGGAGCCGATACGCAGTATTTT.

This sequence joins TRBV27 and TRBJ2-5; D is possibly TRBD2 (7 bases). This CDR3 is 14 amino acids long. The V and J ends lost 2 bases and 5 bases respectively, with 12 bases between them. Germline CDR1 is MNHEY and CDR2 is SMNVEV (reference sequence). The CDR3 nucleotides read TGTGCCAGCAGTTTAGCGGGGGCGCCGGAGACCCAGTACTTC. Amino acid sequence: CASSLAGAPETQYF.